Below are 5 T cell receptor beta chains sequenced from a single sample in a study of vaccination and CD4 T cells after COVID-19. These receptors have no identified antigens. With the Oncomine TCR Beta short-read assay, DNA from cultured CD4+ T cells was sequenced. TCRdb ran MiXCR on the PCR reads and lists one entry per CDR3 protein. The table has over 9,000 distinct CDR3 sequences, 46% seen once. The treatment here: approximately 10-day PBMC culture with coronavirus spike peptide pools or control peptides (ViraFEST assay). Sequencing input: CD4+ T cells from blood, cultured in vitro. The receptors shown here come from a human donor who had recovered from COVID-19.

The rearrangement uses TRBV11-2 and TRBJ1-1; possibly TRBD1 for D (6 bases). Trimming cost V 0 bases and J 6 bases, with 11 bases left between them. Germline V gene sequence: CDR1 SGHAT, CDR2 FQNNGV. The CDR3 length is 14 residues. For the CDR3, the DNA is TGTGCCAGCAGCTTAGAGGGGGGGCGGGCTGAAGCTTTCTTT. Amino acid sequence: CASSLEGGRAEAFF.

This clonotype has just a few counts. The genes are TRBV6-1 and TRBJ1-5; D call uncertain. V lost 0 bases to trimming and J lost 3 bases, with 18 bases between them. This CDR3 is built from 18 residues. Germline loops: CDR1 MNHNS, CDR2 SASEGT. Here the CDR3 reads CASSEARVAGPSNQPQHF. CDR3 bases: TGTGCCAGCAGTGAAGCGAGGGTGGCAGGCCCTTCCAATCAGCCCCAGCATTTT.

This CDR3 reads CAWSEVHEQYF. As DNA, the CDR3 is TGTGCCTGGAGTGAGGTCCACGAGCAGTACTTC. V gene TRBV30 combines with J gene TRBJ2-7; D ambiguous. The V and J ends lost 1 base and 5 bases respectively, with 6 bases between them. The germline gives CDR1 GTSNPN, CDR2 SVGIG (reference sequence). This CDR3 spans 11 amino acids.

The CDR3 spells CSASWAGPNTEAFF. The CDR3 DNA reads as TGCAGTGCTAGTTGGGCAGGGCCGAACACTGAAGCTTTCTTT. This chain links TRBV20-1 with TRBJ1-1, with a tentative D call TRBD1 (5 bases). V was cut by 3 bases and J by 1 base, with 12 bases left in between. This CDR3 is built from 14 residues. Germline assignment: CDR1 DFQATT and CDR2 SNEGSKA (reference sequence).

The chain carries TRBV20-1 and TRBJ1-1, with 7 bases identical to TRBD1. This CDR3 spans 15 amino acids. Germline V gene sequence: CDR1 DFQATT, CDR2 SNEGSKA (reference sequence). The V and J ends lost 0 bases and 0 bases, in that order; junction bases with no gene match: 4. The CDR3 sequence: CSAREGQFMNTEAFF. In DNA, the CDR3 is TGCAGTGCTAGAGAGGGACAGTTCATGAACACTGAAGCTTTCTTT.